The rows below give T cell receptor beta chains drawn from one sample of a study of beta chain features in type 1 diabetes. Measured with immunoSEQ multiplex PCR; TCRdb has only the in-frame clones, and not every one. The sample shows about 220,000 clones, about a tenth of them seen only once. The sequenced sample was central memory CD4+ T cells from blood. These receptors were collected from a man younger than 30 in good health. Each CDR3 is given with its conserved first and last residue. D genes are given only for firm matches. Rows may omit the clone size; those that give it use once, few, many or a size class.

j_gene: TRBJ1-1
len: 12
v_gene: TRBV7-2
d_gene: NA
abundance: NA
CDR3aa: CASSPLVGEAFF
CDR3nt: TGTGCCAGCAGCCCCCTGGTAGGGGAAGCTTTCTTT

j_gene: TRBJ2-1
len: 13
v_gene: TRBV2
d_gene: TRBD2
abundance: NA
CDR3aa: CASERESGDEQFF
CDR3nt: TGTGCCAGCGAGCGGGAGAGCGGGGATGAGCAGTTCTTC

j_gene: TRBJ2-1
len: 16
v_gene: TRBV6-5
d_gene: NA
abundance: few
CDR3aa: CASSCEQEAFYNEQFF
CDR3nt: TGTGCCAGCAGTTGTGAGCAGGAGGCCTTTTACAATGAGCAGTTCTTC

j_gene: TRBJ1-4
len: 13
v_gene: TRBV5-1
d_gene: NA
abundance: many
CDR3aa: CASRDEATEKLFF
CDR3nt: TGCGCCAGCAGGGACGAGGCCACAGAAAAACTGTTTTTT

j_gene: TRBJ2-7
len: 17
v_gene: TRBV7-2
d_gene: TRBD1
abundance: NA
CDR3aa: CASSPEDRLMWVYEQYF
CDR3nt: TGTGCCAGCAGCCCGGAGGACAGGCTAATGTGGGTTTACGAGCAGTACTTC

j_gene: TRBJ2-1
len: 14
v_gene: TRBV5-4
d_gene: TRBD1
abundance: NA
CDR3aa: CASSLNRANRGQFF
CDR3nt: TGTGCCAGCAGCTTAAACAGGGCAAACAGGGGGCAGTTCTTC

j_gene: TRBJ2-5
len: 13
v_gene: TRBV5-4
d_gene: NA
abundance: few
CDR3aa: CASSLTSRETQYF
CDR3nt: TGTGCCAGCAGCTTAACTAGTAGAGAGACCCAGTACTTC

j_gene: TRBJ2-5
len: 16
v_gene: TRBV29-1
d_gene: TRBD2
abundance: few
CDR3aa: CSVEPTKAGRGETQYF
CDR3nt: TGCAGCGTTGAACCTACGAAAGCGGGAAGAGGAGAGACCCAGTACTTC

j_gene: TRBJ2-1
len: 15
v_gene: TRBV5-6
d_gene: NA
abundance: NA
CDR3aa: CASSLNRVSYNEQFF
CDR3nt: TGTGCCAGCAGCTTGAACAGAGTCTCCTACAATGAGCAGTTCTTC

j_gene: TRBJ1-1
len: 12
v_gene: TRBV2
d_gene: TRBD1
abundance: NA
CDR3aa: CASRWTGEDAFF
CDR3nt: TGTGCCAGCAGATGGACAGGGGAAGATGCTTTCTTT

j_gene: TRBJ2-7
len: 17
v_gene: TRBV7-9
d_gene: NA
abundance: few
CDR3aa: CASSPPSWFAGSYEQYF
CDR3nt: TGTGCCAGCAGCCCCCCCTCGTGGTTCGCTGGCTCCTACGAGCAGTACTTC

j_gene: TRBJ2-1
len: 15
v_gene: TRBV4-1
d_gene: TRBD2
abundance: few
CDR3aa: CASSPYGLDGNEQFF
CDR3nt: TGCGCCAGCAGCCCCTACGGACTAGACGGGAATGAGCAGTTCTTC

j_gene: TRBJ1-5
len: 15
v_gene: TRBV5-6
d_gene: NA
abundance: NA
CDR3aa: CASSGTEFGNQPQHF
CDR3nt: TGTGCCAGCAGCGGGACCGAATTCGGCAATCAGCCCCAGCATTTT

j_gene: TRBJ1-5
len: 14
v_gene: TRBV2
d_gene: TRBD1
abundance: NA
CDR3aa: CASRHGQVAQPQHF
CDR3nt: TGTGCCAGCAGACACGGACAGGTGGCTCAGCCCCAGCATTTT

j_gene: TRBJ2-1
len: 14
v_gene: TRBV29-1
d_gene: TRBD1
abundance: NA
CDR3aa: CSVGHGQGMNEQFF
CDR3nt: TGCAGCGTTGGCCATGGACAGGGTATGAATGAGCAGTTCTTC

j_gene: TRBJ2-1
len: 13
v_gene: TRBV10-3
d_gene: NA
abundance: many
CDR3aa: CAIRDLEYNEQFF
CDR3nt: TGTGCCATCAGGGACTTAGAATACAATGAGCAGTTCTTC

j_gene: TRBJ2-6
len: 16
v_gene: TRBV28
d_gene: NA
abundance: many
CDR3aa: CASSERRAVGANVLTF
CDR3nt: TGTGCCAGCAGCGAACGGCGCGCCGTGGGGGCCAACGTCCTGACTTTC

j_gene: TRBJ1-4
len: 13
v_gene: TRBV30
d_gene: NA
abundance: few
CDR3aa: CAWSVQRTEKLFF
CDR3nt: TGTGCCTGGAGTGTACAAAGGACTGAAAAACTGTTTTTT

j_gene: TRBJ2-1
len: 14
v_gene: TRBV19
d_gene: NA
abundance: few
CDR3aa: CASSKRDLSNEQFF
CDR3nt: TGTGCCAGTAGTAAAAGGGATTTGAGCAATGAGCAGTTCTTC

j_gene: TRBJ2-3
len: 15
v_gene: TRBV29-1
d_gene: TRBD2
abundance: few
CDR3aa: CSADSGRASTDTQYF
CDR3nt: TGCAGCGCCGATAGCGGGAGGGCTAGCACAGATACGCAGTATTTT